The next 22 T cell receptor beta chains were all read from a single sample in a study of cytomegalovirus exposure and HLA in healthy donors. The protocol was immunoSEQ multiplex PCR, while the TCRdb copy is restricted to in-frame clones and leaves out a portion. The data contain about 160,000 clones, 88% of them singletons. Sequencing was carried out using PBMCs. All receptors derive from a man between 18 and 29 years old in good health and CMV-seronegative.

CDR3 DNA: TGCGCCAGCAGCTCCCGACTAGCGGGGGGTAGCACAGATACGCAGTATTTT. Translating gives CASSSRLAGGSTDTQYF. The rearrangement links TRBV5-1 to TRBJ2-3, with TRBD2 identical over 13 bases. This CDR3 comprises 17 residues. Germline CDR1 and CDR2: SGHRS and YFSETQ. V shed 3 bases, J shed 0 bases, and the junction held 4 bases outside the gene matches.

The chain couples TRBV7-9 to TRBJ1-1, with D perhaps matching TRBD1 (6 bases). The CDR3 totals 13 residues. The V end lost 6 bases, the J end lost 2 bases, and 10 bases lay between the germline ends. Per germline, CDR1 SEHNR and CDR2 FQNEAQ (reference sequence). The DNA for the CDR3 is TGTGCCAGCAGACTCGGGACAAACACTGAAGCTTTCTTT. It codes for CASRLGTNTEAFF.

This chain uses TRBV5-1 with TRBJ2-2; 7 bases map to TRBD2. V lost 1 base to trimming and J lost 4 bases; unmatched junction nucleotides: 4. Germline-derived CDR1 and CDR2 are SGHRS and YFSETQ. This CDR3 has 15 residues. As DNA, the CDR3 is TGCGCCAGCAGCTTGCGGGGGGTCAGCACCGGGGAGCTGTTTTTT. It yields the protein CASSLRGVSTGELFF.

This clone was seen once. V gene TRBV6-5 combines with J gene TRBJ2-1; D perhaps matches TRBD2 (5 bases). V was trimmed by 4 bases and J by 4 bases, leaving 17 bases between them. This CDR3 comprises 16 residues. CDR1 is MNHEY and CDR2 is SVGAGI in the germline V gene. The CDR3 nucleotides are TGTGCCAGCAGTTTACTCCGGGGTTCACCTTACAATGAGCAGTTCTTC. This translates into CASSLLRGSPYNEQFF.

V usage is TRBV6-1 and J usage is TRBJ1-4; weak D call: TRBD1 (6 bases). The CDR3 is 13 amino acids. The ends were cut back, 5 bases at V and 8 bases at J, with 12 bases in the middle. Per germline, CDR1 MNHNS and CDR2 SASEGT. This CDR3 is CASSTGGWEKLFF. In DNA, the CDR3 is TGTGCCAGCAGTACGGGGGGCTGGGAAAAACTGTTTTTT.

The chain links TRBV2 to TRBJ2-1, with 9 bases aligning to TRBD1. The length of the CDR3 is 14 residues. The germline gives CDR1 SNHLY, CDR2 FYNNEI. V shed 6 bases and J 8 bases; nucleotides not matched to a gene: 8. The CDR3 loop reads CASRGTGINDEQFF. In nucleotides, the CDR3 is TGTGCCAGCAGGGGGACAGGGATAAACGATGAGCAGTTCTTC.

V and J are TRBV28 and TRBJ2-7; unclear D gene. With 4 bases removed from V and 3 bases from J, the gap between germline ends came to 22 bases. The CDR3 has 17 amino acids. Germline V gene data show CDR1 as MDHEN and CDR2 as SYDVKM. The CDR3 region has the DNA TGTGCCAGCAGTTCACGACGGAACAGAAGACCCCTCTACGAGCAGTACGTC. Amino acid sequence: CASSSRRNRRPLYEQYV.

The chain combines TRBV6-1 with TRBJ2-7; D is perhaps TRBD1 (6 bases). This CDR3 is 13 amino acids long. V was shortened by 1 base and J by 9 bases, with 13 bases between the two germline ends. Germline V gives CDR1 MNHNS, CDR2 SASEGT. The CDR3: CASSEVVRGMQYV. Here the CDR3 DNA reads TGTGCCAGCAGTGAAGTGGTAAGGGGGATGCAGTACGTC.

The rearrangement uses TRBV7-2 and TRBJ1-2; perhaps TRBD1 as D (5 bases). This CDR3 has 12 amino acids. Germline values: CDR1 SGHTA, CDR2 FQGNSA. V lost 0 bases and J 7 bases, leaving 6 bases between the germline ends. This chain's CDR3 is CASSLAGGGYTF. The CDR3 DNA sequence: TGTGCCAGCAGCTTAGCGGGGGGTGGCTACACCTTC.

This clone has only a few counts. The genes are TRBV6-1 and TRBJ2-7; possibly TRBD1 for D (6 bases). Between the trimmed V and J ends, which lost 7 bases and 0 bases, there was a span of 13 bases. CDR1 is MNHNS and CDR2 is SASEGT in the germline V gene. The CDR3 has 14 residues. CDR3: CASTPRTDSYEQYV. CDR3 in DNA: TGTGCCAGCACCCCCAGGACAGACTCCTACGAGCAGTACGTC.

A few counts support this clone. V is TRBV7-6 and J is TRBJ2-1, with unresolved D. Germline V gene sequence: CDR1 SGHVS, CDR2 FNYEAQ. This CDR3 contains 13 residues. V lost 0 bases to trimming and J lost 8 bases, with 8 bases between them. The CDR3 sequence is CASSLAGADEQFF. The CDR3 nucleotides are TGTGCCAGCAGCTTAGCTGGCGCGGATGAGCAGTTCTTC.

The rearrangement joins TRBV2 to TRBJ1-1; D perhaps matches TRBD1 (5 bases). V was cut by 3 bases and J by 2 bases, with 7 bases left in between. The CDR3 has 13 residues. Germline loops: CDR1 SNHLY, CDR2 FYNNEI. This chain's CDR3 is CASSDRDNTEAFF. The CDR3 DNA reads TGTGCCAGCAGTGACAGGGATAACACTGAAGCTTTCTTT.

The chain combines TRBV27 with TRBJ1-2, with 7 bases lining up with TRBD1. Germline V gene sequence: CDR1 MNHEY, CDR2 SMNVEV (reference sequence). The ends lost 3 bases at V and 0 bases at J; junction bases unmatched: 7. The CDR3 runs 16 residues. CDR3 coding DNA: TGTGCCAGCAGTTTCAATTCCGGGACAGCTAACTATGGCTACACCTTC. Its protein product is CASSFNSGTANYGYTF.

A single count supports this clone. This chain connects TRBV27 to TRBJ1-1; D gene uncertain. CDR1 MNHEY and CDR2 SMNVEV come from the germline V gene (reference sequence). The CDR3 covers 14 residues. V was pared by 0 bases and J by 7 bases, with 12 bases between. The CDR3 coding sequence is TGTGCCAGCAGTTTATCGGCGGGCGGCGGTGAAGCTTTCTTT. Amino acids: CASSLSAGGGEAFF.

The genes are TRBV6-5 and TRBJ2-7; a possible D gene is TRBD1 (6 bases). CDR3 length: 15 amino acids. Germline V gene lookup returns CDR1 MNHEY and CDR2 SVGAGI. V was shortened by 0 bases and J by 1 base, with 10 bases between the two germline ends. CDR3 sequence (DNA): TGTGCCAGCAGTTACTCGTCCCAGGGGTCCTACGAGCAGTACGTC. This gives the protein CASSYSSQGSYEQYV.

V is TRBV5-4 and J is TRBJ2-7; 9 bases map to TRBD1. Per the germline V gene, CDR1 is SGHNT and CDR2 is YYREEE (reference sequence). Trimming cost V 2 bases and J 7 bases; bases outside gene matches: 7. The CDR3 runs to 14 residues. Here the CDR3 DNA reads TGTGCCAGCAGCTTAGGGACAGGGAGGCAAGAGCAGTACTTC. This encodes CASSLGTGRQEQYF.

The chain combines TRBV27 with TRBJ2-7; 14 nucleotides line up with TRBD2. The V gene end was trimmed by 5 bases and the J gene end by 2 bases; junction bases not matched to a gene: 11. Germline CDR1 is MNHEY and CDR2 is SMNVEV (reference sequence). This CDR3 is built from 18 residues. This chain's CDR3 is CASSPGTSGSNPPYEQYF. CDR3 DNA sequence: TGTGCCAGCAGTCCGGGGACTAGCGGGAGTAATCCCCCCTACGAGCAGTACTTC.

V usage is TRBV5-1 and J usage is TRBJ1-3; D remains ambiguous. V was cut by 0 bases and J by 0 bases, with 10 bases left in between. The CDR3 consists of 16 residues. Germline CDR1 and CDR2: SGHRS and YFSETQ. The CDR3 here is CASSLEGGSSGNTIYF. As DNA, the CDR3 is TGCGCCAGCAGCTTGGAGGGAGGCTCCTCTGGAAACACCATATATTTT. Drawing the rest from reference TRBV5-1 and TRBJ1-3, the complete variable domain is KAGVTQTPRYLIKTRGQQVTLSCSPISGHRSVSWYQQTPGQGLQFLFEYFSETQRNKGNFPGRFSGRQFSNSRSEMNVSTLELGDSALYLCASSLEGGSSGNTIYFGEGSWLTVV.

V usage is TRBV28 and J usage is TRBJ2-5; 8 bases are a match to TRBD2. Germline loops: CDR1 MDHEN, CDR2 SYDVKM. The ends lost 6 bases at V and 1 base at J; junction bases unmatched: 1. CDR3 length: 13 residues. The CDR3 protein is CASRAGGQETQYF. The CDR3, as DNA: TGTGCCAGCAGGGCGGGGGGCCAAGAGACCCAGTACTTC.

CDR3 loop: CASSPSVLTAVEAFF. As DNA, the CDR3 is TGTGCCAGCTCACCCAGCGTACTGACAGCAGTTGAGGCTTTCTTT. This chain joins TRBV18 and TRBJ1-1; the D gene is possibly TRBD1 (5 bases). CDR3 length: 15 residues. The V gene's germline CDR1 is KGHSH and CDR2 LQKENI. V lost 3 bases and J 11 bases, leaving 22 bases between the germline ends.

The CDR3 region has the DNA TGTGCCAGCAATACTCGGGACAGGGGGCCGGGCGAGCAGTACTTC. It yields the protein CASNTRDRGPGEQYF. The chain employs TRBV6-5 and TRBJ2-7, with 12 bases lining up with TRBD1. The trim removed 7 bases at V and 6 bases at J, leaving 10 bases unmatched. This CDR3 has 15 amino acids. Germline V lookup: CDR1 MNHEY, CDR2 SVGAGI.

The chain employs TRBV19 and TRBJ1-2; 10 nucleotides match TRBD1. With 6 bases clipped from V and 0 bases from J, the junction kept 1 base outside the gene matches. The CDR3 sequence is 14 residues long. Germline CDR1 is LNHDA and CDR2 is SQIVND (reference sequence). This CDR3 reads CASSGQGANYGYTF. The CDR3 coding sequence is TGTGCCAGTAGCGGACAGGGGGCTAACTATGGCTACACCTTC. The variable domain in full, with the rest retrieved from reference TRBV19 and TRBJ1-2, is DGGITQSPKYLFRKEGQNVTLSCEQNLNHDAMYWYRQDPGQGLRLIYYSQIVNDFQKGDIAEGYSVSREKKESFPLTVTSAQKNPTAFYLCASSGQGANYGYTFGSGTRLTVV.